Below are 27 T cell receptor beta chains sequenced from a single sample in a study of CD8 T cells in Susac syndrome. The RNA input was 0.5 to 1 ug, and it was reverse transcribed with random hexamers. TCRdb reprocessed the immunoSEQ multiplex PCR reads via MiXCR and lists one record per CDR3 protein. This table holds around 130,000 distinct CDR3 sequences, around 86% found once. The sample was CD8+ T cells from PBMCs. These receptors were taken from a human donor with multiple sclerosis.

V is TRBV6-2 or TRBV6-3 and J is TRBJ2-1, with D perhaps being TRBD1 or TRBD2 (5 bases each). CDR1 is MNHEY and CDR2 is SVGEGT in the germline V gene. CDR3 size: 16 residues. Trimming left V 6 bases short and J 7 bases short, with 22 bases between. The DNA for the CDR3 is TGTGCCAGCAGCCCGGGACCCTTGAGCAATTGGAATGAGCAGTTCTTC. This codes for CASSPGPLSNWNEQFF.

The V and J genes are TRBV7-6 and TRBJ2-1; 10 bases agree with TRBD2. J was trimmed by 7 bases and V by 5 bases; bases with no gene match: 17. Germline CDR1 and CDR2: SGHVS and FNYEAQ. The CDR3 is 18 residues long. The CDR3 here is CASSPRNLEAGGTNEQFF. The CDR3 DNA is TGTGCCAGCAGCCCCCGCAATCTAGAAGCGGGAGGGACAAATGAGCAGTTCTTC.

This chain links TRBV6-5 with TRBJ1-6, with 7 bases identical to TRBD1. The germline gives CDR1 MNHEY, CDR2 SVGAGI. Germline trimming cut 2 bases from V and 5 bases from J; bases unmatched to any gene: 6. The CDR3 contains 16 residues. The CDR3 spells CASSYPPGQHNSPLHF. DNA for the CDR3: TGTGCCAGCAGTTACCCGCCGGGACAGCATAATTCACCCCTCCACTTT.

This chain joins TRBV6-1 and TRBJ1-2; D unresolved. Trimming removed 0 bases at V and 9 bases at J, with 17 bases between. Germline CDR1 is MNHNS and CDR2 is SASEGT. The CDR3 totals 15 residues. The CDR3 reads CASSEASKPSKSYTF. The CDR3 DNA reads TGTGCCAGCAGTGAAGCCTCGAAACCGTCTAAAAGCTACACCTTC.

The gene calls are TRBV27 and TRBJ2-7, with a possible D match to TRBD2 (6 bases). V lost 2 bases and J 5 bases, leaving 10 bases between the germline ends. The CDR3 loop spans 13 amino acids. Germline loops: CDR1 MNHEY, CDR2 SMNVEV (reference sequence). Written as DNA, the CDR3 is TGTGCCAGCAGTTTACAATGGGGGGACGAGCAGTACTTC. Its translation: CASSLQWGDEQYF.

This sequence joins TRBV29-1 and TRBJ1-3; possible D gene TRBD1, 6 bases. The V gene lost 2 bases and the J gene lost 7 bases, with 21 bases spanning the gap. CDR1 is SQVTM and CDR2 is ANQGSEA in the germline V gene. The CDR3 has 16 amino acids. CDR3 loop: CSVERRGGGFWNTIYF. CDR3 sequence (DNA): TGCAGCGTTGAAAGGCGTGGAGGGGGGTTTTGGAACACCATATATTTT.

The chain has TRBV7-9 and TRBJ2-3, with 9 nucleotides matching TRBD1. The germline CDR1 and CDR2 sequences are SEHNR and FQNEAQ (reference sequence). V dropped 8 bases and J dropped 3; count of bases not matched to a gene: 6. This CDR3 contains 14 residues. In DNA form, the CDR3 reads TGTGCCAGCCGACTCGGGACAGGGACAGATACGCAGTATTTT. It yields the protein CASRLGTGTDTQYF.

V is TRBV6-2 or TRBV6-3 and J is TRBJ2-2, with 12 bases matching TRBD2. V gave up 6 bases and J gave up 8 bases; unmatched junction bases: 16. This CDR3 region has 18 residues. From germline, CDR1 is MNHEY and CDR2 SVGEGT. CDR3 loop: CASSVALLAGGLYGELFF. In DNA, the CDR3 is TGTGCCAGCAGCGTGGCGCTACTAGCGGGGGGACTCTATGGGGAGCTGTTTTTT.

V usage is TRBV18 and J usage is TRBJ2-1, with 8 bases lining up with TRBD2. CDR1 is KGHSH and CDR2 is LQKENI in the germline V gene. The CDR3 length is 15 residues. Losses at the gene ends were 1 base for V and 5 bases for J; bases not matched to a gene: 4. CDR3 nucleotide sequence: TGTGCCAGCTCACCACGGGATAGCGGGGACAATGAGCAGTTCTTC. Its protein product is CASSPRDSGDNEQFF.

The CDR3, as DNA: TGTGCCAGCAAGTATAGCGGGAGGGGGGACAATGAGCAGTTCTTC. This gives the protein CASKYSGRGDNEQFF. The V call is TRBV12-3 or TRBV12-4, the J call TRBJ2-1, with 11 bases aligning to TRBD2. With V trimmed by 7 bases and J by 5 bases, 7 bases remained unmatched. The CDR3 consists of 15 residues.

This chain uses TRBV2 with TRBJ1-4; D uncertain. This CDR3 spans 15 amino acids. In germline, CDR1 is SNHLY, CDR2 FYNNEI. The V gene lost 8 bases and the J gene lost 7 bases, with 20 bases spanning the gap. In DNA, the CDR3 is TGTGCCAGCCGGGAACTAGAGGTTGTAGGTGAAAAACTGTTTTTT. As protein: CASRELEVVGEKLFF.

This clonotype has just a few counts. The rearrangement joins TRBV6-1 to TRBJ1-1, with a tentative D call TRBD1 (5 bases). This CDR3 spans 14 amino acids. Germline CDR1 reads MNHNS; CDR2 reads SASEGT. The germline V and J ends were trimmed by 7 bases and 4 bases, with 16 bases remaining between them. The CDR3 DNA sequence: TGTGCCAGCAAACTACCCGAGGGGAGCACTGAAGCTTTCTTT. Protein sequence: CASKLPEGSTEAFF.

This clonotype was observed a handful of times. The chain carries TRBV7-2 and TRBJ2-7; D possibly matches TRBD1 or TRBD2 (5 bases each). Germline-derived CDR1 and CDR2 are SGHTA and FQGNSA. V gave up 0 bases and J gave up 5 bases, with 11 bases separating them. This CDR3 has 14 amino acids. The CDR3 region is CASSLAPRDDEQYF. The CDR3 region has the DNA TGTGCCAGCAGCTTAGCGCCAAGGGACGACGAGCAGTACTTC.

The chain couples TRBV28 to TRBJ1-2, with unresolved D. The V gene's germline CDR1 is MDHEN and CDR2 SYDVKM. Trimming shortened V by 5 bases and J by 4 bases, and 14 bases separated the two germline ends. This CDR3 contains 14 residues. The CDR3 reads CASSPREAPYGYTF. CDR3 DNA sequence: TGTGCCAGCAGTCCCCGAGAGGCACCCTATGGCTACACCTTC.

The chain links TRBV7-9 to TRBJ2-7; the match to TRBD1 covers 7 bases. The CDR3 loop spans 16 amino acids. The trim removed 4 bases at V and 3 bases at J, leaving 12 bases unmatched. Germline CDR1 SEHNR, CDR2 FQNEAQ (reference sequence). The DNA of the CDR3 is TGTGCCAGCAGCTCAGACAGGGCCCATCGTTACTACGAGCAGTACTTC. Residues: CASSSDRAHRYYEQYF.

The chain carries TRBV24-1 and TRBJ1-5, with unresolved D. Trimming took off 4 bases at V and 5 bases at J, with 11 bases between the two ends. The length of the CDR3 is 14 residues. From germline, CDR1 is KGHDR and CDR2 SFDVKD. The CDR3 protein is CATSDPLYDQPQHF. CDR3 nucleotide sequence: TGTGCCACCAGTGACCCCCTTTACGATCAGCCCCAGCATTTT.

CDR3 bases: TGTGCCAGTTGGGGAGGGGCGATGCATCAGCCCCAGCATTTT. It yields the protein CASWGGAMHQPQHF. The rearrangement uses TRBV2 and TRBJ1-5, with a weak D call TRBD1 (5 bases). The CDR3 covers 14 residues. Germline V CDR1 and CDR2: SNHLY, FYNNEI. With 9 bases removed from V and 5 bases from J, the gap between germline ends came to 17 bases.

The chain links TRBV27 to TRBJ2-7; D assignment may be TRBD1 or TRBD2 (6 bases each). Looked up from germline, CDR1 is MNHEY and CDR2 is SMNVEV (reference sequence). V was cut by 5 bases and J by 2 bases, with 19 bases left in between. The CDR3 contains 16 residues. Here the CDR3 reads CASSPSQGGITYEQYF. CDR3 sequence (DNA): TGTGCCAGCAGTCCCTCACAGGGAGGTATCACCTACGAGCAGTACTTC.

In this sample, this clonotype turned up once. The J gene is TRBJ1-1, the V gene TRBV6-2 or TRBV6-3; unclear D gene. The CDR3 length is 13 residues. Germline CDR1 and CDR2: MNHEY and SVGEGT. The germline V and J ends were trimmed by 6 bases and 7 bases, with 15 bases remaining between them. The CDR3 DNA reads as TGTGCCAGCAGGCCTCCGGGGTTTTATGAAGCTTTCTTT. This sequence encodes CASRPPGFYEAFF.

The chain employs TRBV9 and TRBJ2-7, with D unresolved. CDR3 length: 13 amino acids. CDR1 and CDR2 (germline): SGDLS, YYNGEE. V was shortened by 4 bases and J by 3 bases, with 11 bases between the two germline ends. The CDR3 region has the DNA TGTGCCAGCAGCCCCCGCCCCGGCTACGAGCAGTACGTC. This encodes CASSPRPGYEQYV.

V is TRBV6-5 and J is TRBJ2-1, with TRBD2 matching 7 bases. This CDR3 is 15 amino acids long. Germline CDR1 reads MNHEY; CDR2 reads SVGAGI. V trimming: 0 bases; J trimming: 5 bases; junction bases outside the gene matches: 4. The CDR3 reads CASSYSSLADNEQFF. The CDR3, as DNA: TGTGCCAGCAGTTACTCCTCGCTAGCGGACAATGAGCAGTTCTTC.

The chain has TRBV9 and TRBJ1-1; D not certain. In germline, CDR1 is SGDLS, CDR2 YYNGEE. The CDR3 covers 13 residues. The V gene lost 0 bases and the J gene lost 6 bases, with 9 bases spanning the gap. Here the CDR3 DNA reads TGTGCCAGCAGCGTAGGGCACCGATCTGAAGCTTTCTTT. Encoded protein: CASSVGHRSEAFF.

The chain couples TRBV2 to TRBJ2-1; D uncertain. Per germline, CDR1 SNHLY and CDR2 FYNNEI. V shed 7 bases and J shed 9 bases, with 13 bases lying between them. CDR3 length: 12 residues. Here the CDR3 DNA reads TGTGCCAGCACCGGGCCCTCGGGTGAGCAGTTCTTC. Translated: CASTGPSGEQFF. Looking up the rest from reference TRBV2 and TRBJ2-1 gives the full variable domain: EPEVTQTPSHQVTQMGQEVILRCVPISNHLYFYWYRQILGQKVEFLVSFYNNEISEKSEIFDDQFSVERPDGSNFTLKIRSTKLEDSAMYFCASTGPSGEQFFGPGTRLTVL.

V and J are TRBV5-4 and TRBJ2-1; 9 bases agree with TRBD1. CDR1 and CDR2 (germline): SGHNT, YYREEE (reference sequence). There are 19 residues in the CDR3. V dropped 4 bases and J dropped 0; count of bases not matched to a gene: 14. DNA of the CDR3: TGTGCCAGCAGCGTTCCGGGACAGGGTCCCGAGAGCTCCTACAATGAGCAGTTCTTC. It yields the protein CASSVPGQGPESSYNEQFF.

This clonotype was seen more than once but under ten times. The chain combines TRBV4-3 with TRBJ1-2; D uncertain. V lost 1 base and J 0 bases, leaving 6 bases between the germline ends. In germline, CDR1 is LGHNA, CDR2 YSLEER. This CDR3 has 14 residues. The CDR3 sequence is CASSQGAPNYGYTF. Here the CDR3 DNA reads TGCGCCAGCAGCCAAGGGGCGCCTAACTATGGCTACACCTTC.

The chain carries TRBV12-3 or TRBV12-4 and TRBJ1-5; D remains ambiguous. V lost 0 bases and J lost 4, with 7 bases in between. The CDR3 is made up of 14 amino acids. The CDR3 protein is CASSLADPNQPQHF. CDR3 in DNA: TGTGCCAGCAGTTTAGCAGACCCGAATCAGCCCCAGCATTTT.

This clonotype was recorded only once. The chain carries TRBV12-3 or TRBV12-4 and TRBJ2-1, with 9 nucleotides matching TRBD2. There are 18 residues in the CDR3. Trimming took 5 bases from V and 5 from J; bases not matched to a gene: 16. The CDR3 is CASSPTIIGLALNNEQFF. In DNA, the CDR3 is TGTGCCAGCAGTCCGACTATTATCGGACTAGCGCTAAACAATGAGCAGTTCTTC.